These 24 T cell receptor beta chains were all obtained from the same sample, sequenced in a study of Tregs in tolerant kidney transplant recipients. Clones were sequenced by immunoSEQ multiplex PCR, and TCRdb holds only the in-frame ones, with some missing. Of under 100,000 clones in the sample, more than 80% are singletons; the top ten hold 4.7%. The sample comprised CD8+ T cells from blood. The source is a human donor in good health.

This chain links TRBV19 with TRBJ2-7, with 7 nucleotides matching TRBD2. J was trimmed by 2 bases and V by 3 bases; bases with no gene match: 7. The CDR3 contains 15 residues. Germline V gene data show CDR1 as LNHDA and CDR2 as SQIVND (reference sequence). CDR3 in amino acids: CASSIWEGVTYEQYF. In DNA, the CDR3 is TGTGCCAGTAGTATTTGGGAGGGAGTAACCTACGAGCAGTACTTC.

This clone appeared a single time. The chain employs TRBV27 and TRBJ2-3; D is unresolved. Germline CDR1 and CDR2: MNHEY and SMNVEV (reference sequence). The germline V and J ends were trimmed by 5 bases and 4 bases, with 13 bases remaining between them. This CDR3 has 14 amino acids. CDR3 DNA: TGTGCCAGCAGTCCTAAACCCTACCCAGATACGCAGTATTTT. This gives the protein CASSPKPYPDTQYF.

Only one count was recorded for this clone. DNA of the CDR3: TGTGCCACCAGCAGAGATAAGTCCGAGACCCAGTACTTC. Amino acids: CATSRDKSETQYF. The rearrangement links TRBV15 to TRBJ2-5; D gene ambiguous. The CDR3 runs to 13 residues. Per the germline V gene, CDR1 is LNHNV and CDR2 is YYDKDF (reference sequence). The ends were cut back, 0 bases at V and 5 bases at J, with 7 bases in the middle.

The V call is TRBV27, the J call TRBJ2-7, with 10 nucleotides matching TRBD1. The germline V gene encodes CDR1 MNHEY and CDR2 SMNVEV (reference sequence). J lost 3 bases, V lost 5 bases, and 10 bases had no gene match. The CDR3 runs to 16 residues. CDR3 DNA sequence: TGTGCCAGCAGTCCCTCAGGAGGGGACAGGGGCTACGAGCAGTACTTC. Residues: CASSPSGGDRGYEQYF.

The chain recombines TRBV6-5 with TRBJ1-5; 8 positions agree with TRBD1. The ends lost 5 bases at V and 4 bases at J; junction bases unmatched: 7. This CDR3 comprises 15 residues. Looked up from germline, CDR1 is MNHEY and CDR2 is SVGAGI. Written as DNA, the CDR3 is TGTGCCAGCAGTGCCGACAGGGGTAGAAATCAGCCCCAGCATTTT. It is translated as CASSADRGRNQPQHF.

In the case of this clone: At one boundary the junction diverges from the germline segment, which might be a read error. V and J are TRBV7-9 and TRBJ1-4; D perhaps matches TRBD1 (5 bases). Germline V gives CDR1 SEHNR, CDR2 FQNEAQ (reference sequence). The CDR3 sequence is 12 residues long. The CDR3 loop reads CASSLPRDGGIF. The CDR3 DNA is TGTGCCAGCAGCCTCCCTCGGGACGGGGGGATTTTT. The entire variable domain, with the rest obtained from reference TRBV7-9 and TRBJ1-4, is as follows: DTGVSQNPRHKITKRGQNVTFRCDPISEHNRLYWYRQTLGQGPEFLTYFQNEAQLEKSRLLSDRFSAERPKGSFSTLEIQRTEQGDSAMYLCASSLPRDGGIFGSGTQLSVL.

V usage is TRBV20-1 and J usage is TRBJ2-1; D is uncertain. This CDR3 comprises 11 residues. Trimming pared 5 bases from V and 10 bases from J, leaving 12 bases between. Germline assignment: CDR1 DFQATT and CDR2 SNEGSKA (reference sequence). The CDR3 protein is CSARRIREQFF. Here the CDR3 DNA reads TGCAGTGCTCGGCGTATTCGGGAGCAGTTCTTC.

This chain joins TRBV9 and TRBJ2-2; 8 positions agree with TRBD2. V lost 0 bases to trimming and J lost 6 bases; unmatched junction nucleotides: 4. Germline CDR1 is SGDLS and CDR2 is YYNGEE. The CDR3 is 15 residues long. The CDR3 is CASSVAGGHAGELFF. The DNA of the CDR3 is TGTGCCAGCAGCGTAGCGGGGGGGCACGCCGGGGAGCTGTTTTTT.

This clone was seen once. The chain employs TRBV4-1 and TRBJ2-5, with D possibly called TRBD1 or TRBD2 (5 bases each). V shed 0 bases and J shed 9 bases, with 8 bases lying between them. The CDR3 covers 12 residues. Germline CDR1 is MGHRA and CDR2 is YSYEKL. Here the CDR3 DNA reads TGCGCCAGCAGCCAAGATATGGGGGCCCAGTACTTC. Encoded protein: CASSQDMGAQYF.

The CDR3 sequence is CASSETPGTWGLWEQYF. As DNA, the CDR3 is TGTGCCAGCAGTGAAACCCCCGGGACATGGGGCCTCTGGGAGCAGTACTTC. V gene TRBV6-1 combines with J gene TRBJ2-7; weak D call: TRBD1 (6 bases). V was trimmed by 2 bases and J by 7 bases, leaving 24 bases between them. Germline CDR1 and CDR2: MNHNS and SASEGT. CDR3 length: 17 residues.

For this clone: Other DNA sequences in this specimen translate into the identical CDR3. The V gene is TRBV19, the J gene TRBJ2-7; 7 nucleotides match TRBD1. This CDR3 region has 14 residues. The germline V gene encodes CDR1 LNHDA and CDR2 SQIVND (reference sequence). The V segment lost 2 bases and the J segment 5 bases; nucleotides outside the gene matches: 6. The CDR3 spells CASSIRDRVHEQYF. CDR3 DNA sequence: TGTGCCAGTAGTATAAGAGACAGGGTCCACGAGCAGTACTTC. Full variable domain (remainder filled in from reference TRBV19 and TRBJ2-7): DGGITQSPKYLFRKEGQNVTLSCEQNLNHDAMYWYRQDPGQGLRLIYYSQIVNDFQKGDIAEGYSVSREKKESFPLTVTSAQKNPTAFYLCASSIRDRVHEQYFGPGTRLTVT.

This clone was seen a handful of times. The chain recombines TRBV10-2 with TRBJ1-2; 7 positions agree with TRBD1. Per the germline V gene, CDR1 is WSHSY and CDR2 is SAAADI. This CDR3 contains 15 residues. With 4 bases clipped from V and 5 bases from J, the junction kept 10 bases outside the gene matches. The CDR3 loop is CASSAPPDRVYGYTF. The CDR3 nucleotides read TGCGCCAGCAGTGCTCCCCCCGACAGGGTATATGGCTACACCTTC.

The rearrangement joins TRBV4-1 to TRBJ2-3, with 8 nucleotides matching TRBD2. Losses at the gene ends were 2 bases for V and 3 bases for J; bases not matched to a gene: 7. Germline V CDR1 and CDR2: MGHRA, YSYEKL. The CDR3 is made up of 16 amino acids. CDR3 loop: CASSQSGTSETDTQYF. The CDR3 nucleotides read TGCGCCAGCAGCCAATCCGGGACTAGTGAGACAGATACGCAGTATTTT.

This clone was counted once. The chain joins TRBV2 to TRBJ2-1, with D hard to call. Per germline, CDR1 SNHLY and CDR2 FYNNEI. This CDR3 region has 10 residues. V shed 4 bases and J shed 14 bases, with 9 bases lying between them. The CDR3 is CASSGPPEFF. CDR3 DNA: TGTGCCAGCAGTGGTCCGCCGGAGTTCTTC.

The chain uses TRBV7-9 and TRBJ2-1; the D gene is possibly TRBD2 (6 bases). From germline, CDR1 is SEHNR and CDR2 FQNEAQ (reference sequence). The germline V and J ends were trimmed by 7 bases and 0 bases, with 22 bases remaining between them. The CDR3 is 18 amino acids. The CDR3 coding sequence is TGTGCCAGCACCAAAATAGCGGCCCCCTCGAGCTCCTACAATGAGCAGTTCTTC. Residues: CASTKIAAPSSSYNEQFF. Filled out from reference TRBV7-9 and TRBJ2-1, the complete variable domain reads DTGVSQNPRHKITKRGQNVTFRCDPISEHNRLYWYRQTLGQGPEFLTYFQNEAQLEKSRLLSDRFSAERPKGSFSTLEIQRTEQGDSAMYLCASTKIAAPSSSYNEQFFGPGTRLTVL.

The chain employs TRBV19 and TRBJ2-7, with D possibly being TRBD2 (5 bases). CDR1 and CDR2 from the germline V gene are LNHDA and SQIVND (reference sequence). Trimming took off 5 bases at V and 1 base at J, with 15 bases between the two ends. There are 15 residues in the CDR3. CDR3 DNA sequence: TGTGCCAGTAGTCCACTGAACGGGATTTCCTACGAGCAGTACTTC. It yields the protein CASSPLNGISYEQYF.

The chain has TRBV5-4 and TRBJ2-7; D not resolved. V lost 2 bases and J 2 bases, leaving 5 bases between the germline ends. The CDR3 has 12 amino acids. Germline lookup yields CDR1 SGHNT and CDR2 YYREEE (reference sequence). CDR3 bases: TGTGCCAGCAGCTTTGGGACCTACGAGCAGTACTTC. Protein: CASSFGTYEQYF.

J is TRBJ2-7 and V is TRBV7-6; D unclear. Germline V lookup: CDR1 SGHVS, CDR2 FNYEAQ. The CDR3 spans 15 residues. Trimming took 1 base from V and 0 from J, leaving 10 bases between them. The CDR3 nucleotides are TGTGCCAGCAGCTTAGTCAATCGACGCTCCTACGAGCAGTACTTC. Protein: CASSLVNRRSYEQYF.

The chain is built from TRBV7-8 and TRBJ2-7; 11 nucleotides match TRBD2. CDR3 size: 16 residues. Germline CDR1 and CDR2: SGHVS and FQNEAQ. The V and J ends lost 3 bases and 6 bases, in that order; junction bases with no gene match: 10. The CDR3 DNA sequence: TGTGCCAGCAGCTTTGAACTAGCGGGAGCATGGGTCGAGCAGTACTTC. Translation: CASSFELAGAWVEQYF.

The chain is built from TRBV2 and TRBJ2-7; 7 bases agree with TRBD1. Trimming took 1 base from V and 1 from J; bases not matched to a gene: 4. Germline CDR1 reads SNHLY; CDR2 reads FYNNEI. The CDR3 has 15 amino acids. The CDR3 DNA sequence: TGTGCCAGCAGTGAAGGGACAGGTCATTCCTACGAGCAGTACTTC. It translates to CASSEGTGHSYEQYF.

The rearrangement uses TRBV30 and TRBJ1-2, with D possibly being TRBD1 (5 bases). The germline V and J ends were trimmed by 4 bases and 7 bases, with 13 bases remaining between them. The CDR3 has 12 residues. Germline lookup yields CDR1 GTSNPN and CDR2 SVGIG (reference sequence). CDR3 sequence (DNA): TGTGCCTGGATGGGGACTTGGGGTGGCTACACCTTC. Its translation: CAWMGTWGGYTF.

The chain has TRBV25-1 and TRBJ1-1; possibly TRBD1 for D (6 bases). Germline V gene data show CDR1 as MGHDK and CDR2 as SYGVNS. V dropped 5 bases and J dropped 8 bases, with 12 bases sitting between them. The CDR3 is 12 residues long. DNA for the CDR3: TGTGCCAGCAGTCTAGGACAGACCGAAGCTTTCTTT. It is translated as CASSLGQTEAFF.

By sample share, this clone is medium-sized. The J gene is TRBJ1-5, the V gene TRBV6-1, with D tentatively TRBD1 (5 bases). Trimming shortened V by 8 bases and J by 0 bases, and 14 bases separated the two germline ends. The CDR3 covers 15 residues. CDR1 is MNHNS, CDR2 SASEGT, per germline. The CDR3 DNA reads as TGTGCCAGCTGCAGGGAGGAGGGTAGCAATCAGCCCCAGCATTTT. This encodes CASCREEGSNQPQHF.

The gene calls are TRBV15 and TRBJ1-5; D is perhaps TRBD1 (5 bases). Germline CDR1 and CDR2: LNHNV and YYDKDF (reference sequence). V lost 5 bases, J lost 2 bases, and 16 bases lay in between. This CDR3 has 16 amino acids. CDR3 DNA: TGTGCCACCAGCTTCGAGGGCCAAGGGGGCAATCAGCCCCAGCATTTT. Amino acids: CATSFEGQGGNQPQHF.